What follows are 8 T cell receptor beta chains derived from one specimen sequenced in a study of cytomegalovirus exposure and HLA in healthy donors. A multiplex PCR was run with 60 Vbeta primers and 13 Jbeta primers. Sequencing used immunoSEQ multiplex PCR; TCRdb keeps in-frame clones, though not all of them. The sample lists around 150,000 clones; around 80% were seen once. What was sequenced was PBMCs. The origin of the receptors is a man aged 35-49 years in good health and CMV-seronegative.

This sequence joins TRBV9 and TRBJ2-5; D may be TRBD2 (6 bases). The CDR3 is made up of 16 amino acids. V lost 4 bases and J lost 5, with 21 bases in between. Germline loops: CDR1 SGDLS, CDR2 YYNGEE. CDR3 amino acids: CASSPTTGSAAETQYF. CDR3 bases: TGTGCCAGCAGCCCCACCACCGGGAGCGCCGCGGAGACCCAGTACTTC.

The chain employs TRBV21-1 and TRBJ1-6; the table's D gene call, TRBD1, was not cross checked with the DNA. TRBV21-1 is labeled a pseudogene. CDR3 size: 11 residues. The CDR3 DNA reads TGTGCCAGCAGCAGGGGGCCGGCCCTCCACTTT. This translates into CASSRGPALHF.

The J gene is TRBJ1-6, the V gene TRBV11-2, with 7 bases identical to TRBD1. Germline loops: CDR1 SGHAT, CDR2 FQNNGV. CDR3 length equals 15 residues. Losses at the gene ends were 3 bases for V and 6 bases for J; bases not matched to a gene: 5. The CDR3 DNA sequence: TGTGCCAGCAGCTTCCTGGGACAGAGTAATTCACCCCTCCACTTT. Amino acids: CASSFLGQSNSPLHF.

The chain has TRBV27 and TRBJ1-5; TRBD1 aligns across 12 bases. The CDR3 is 15 amino acids. Germline assignment: CDR1 MNHEY and CDR2 SMNVEV (reference sequence). Trimming took 6 bases from V and 5 from J; bases not matched to a gene: 5. In DNA, the CDR3 is TGTGCCAGCAGACCGGGACAGGGGGCATATCAGCCCCAGCATTTT. This sequence encodes CASRPGQGAYQPQHF.

The chain joins TRBV10-3 to TRBJ2-1; possibly TRBD2 for D (5 bases). The CDR3 sequence is 14 residues long. CDR1 and CDR2 from the germline V gene are ENHRY and SYGVKD. Trimming pared 6 bases from V and 5 bases from J, leaving 14 bases between. The CDR3 reads CAISGLPSDNEQFF. The CDR3 region has the DNA TGTGCCATCAGCGGACTCCCGTCAGACAATGAGCAGTTCTTC.

The chain joins TRBV6-6 to TRBJ2-7; TRBD1 matches at 7 bases. This CDR3 spans 12 amino acids. The V and J ends lost 5 bases and 6 bases, in that order; junction bases with no gene match: 4. Germline V gene data show CDR1 as MNHNY and CDR2 as SVGAGI (reference sequence). The CDR3 loop is CASSRQGGEQYF. The DNA for the CDR3 is TGTGCCAGCAGTCGACAGGGTGGCGAGCAGTACTTC.

Points on this clone: At one end the junction does not follow the germline gene, possibly because of a read error. The chain links TRBV7-9 to TRBJ1-2; 10 nucleotides align to TRBD1. The CDR3 has 12 residues. Looked up from germline, CDR1 is SEHNR and CDR2 is FQNEAQ (reference sequence). CDR3 bases: TGTTCCAGCAGCCGTAGGACAGGGGGGTACCTCTTC. It translates to CSSSRRTGGYLF.

The chain uses TRBV21-1 and TRBJ2-3; the table's TRBD2 call for D was not verified on the DNA. TRBV21-1 is annotated as a pseudogene. The CDR3 is 16 amino acids. This chain's CDR3 is CASSKGRGIGSDTQYF. Here the CDR3 DNA reads TGTGCCAGCAGCAAAGGGCGCGGGATCGGGTCAGATACGCAGTATTTT.